This is a list of T cell receptor beta chains from one sample in a study of cytomegalovirus exposure and HLA in healthy donors. Profiling relied on immunoSEQ multiplex PCR, and the TCRdb table lists in-frame clones only, not all of them. Altogether about 160,000 clones are present, roughly 80% being singletons, with the ten largest covering 2.2%. Sequencing input: PBMCs. These receptors were taken from a man aged 45 to 65 in good health and CMV-seropositive. Both conserved end residues are part of each CDR3. A D gene is named only where the DNA matches it firmly. Clone size is stated in some rows and not others, as once, few, many or a class when expanded.

D,size,V,J,DNA,CDR3
NA,few,TRBV27,TRBJ1-6,TGTGCCAGCAGTTTTGGGACACACTCACCCCTCCACTTT,CASSFGTHSPLHF
NA,NA,TRBV11-3,TRBJ2-1,TGTGCCAGCAGCTCGAGCAGGGGCTATGAGCAGTTCTTC,CASSSSRGYEQFF
TRBD1,few,TRBV28,TRBJ2-7,TGTGCCAGCTGGGACAGGGGTTACGAGCAGTACTTC,CASWDRGYEQYF
TRBD1,NA,TRBV29-1,TRBJ1-5,TGCAGCGCGCGGACAGGGACTGGGTACCAGCCCCAGCATTTT,CSARTGTGYQPQHF
NA,NA,TRBV4-3,TRBJ1-4,TGCGCCAGCAGCCAAGCGAGGGAACAAAAACTGTTTTTT,CASSQAREQKLFF
TRBD2,NA,TRBV11-3,TRBJ2-1,TGTGCCAGCAGCCGTGGACTAGCCGATGAGCAGTTCTTC,CASSRGLADEQFF
NA,NA,TRBV5-1,TRBJ1-1,TGCGCCAGCAGCTGGGGGTCCCAAAGGGGGGGGACTGAAGCTTTCTTT,CASSWGSQRGGTEAFF
TRBD1,NA,TRBV5-1,TRBJ1-1,TGCGCCAGCAGCTTAGGACAGGGTGTATACACTGAAGCTTTCTTT,CASSLGQGVYTEAFF
TRBD1,NA,TRBV14,TRBJ1-2,TGTGCCAGCAGCCCCTGGACAGGGGATGGCTACACCTTC,CASSPWTGDGYTF
NA,NA,TRBV5-6,TRBJ2-4,TGTGCCAGCAGCTTTGGGGCTACCCCCGAGTACTTC,CASSFGATPEYF
NA,NA,TRBV7-8,TRBJ1-1,TGTGCCAGCAGCTTAGAGGTAGCCAGGGCTAGGTTAGGTGAAGCTTTCTTT,CASSLEVARARLGEAFF
NA,NA,TRBV27,TRBJ2-7,TGTGCCAGCAGTTTGCAGGGCTCCTACGAGCAGTACTTC,CASSLQGSYEQYF
NA,NA,TRBV7-8,TRBJ1-4,TGTGCCAGCAGCTTGGCAAACAGCTGGTATGAAAAACTGTTTTTT,CASSLANSWYEKLFF